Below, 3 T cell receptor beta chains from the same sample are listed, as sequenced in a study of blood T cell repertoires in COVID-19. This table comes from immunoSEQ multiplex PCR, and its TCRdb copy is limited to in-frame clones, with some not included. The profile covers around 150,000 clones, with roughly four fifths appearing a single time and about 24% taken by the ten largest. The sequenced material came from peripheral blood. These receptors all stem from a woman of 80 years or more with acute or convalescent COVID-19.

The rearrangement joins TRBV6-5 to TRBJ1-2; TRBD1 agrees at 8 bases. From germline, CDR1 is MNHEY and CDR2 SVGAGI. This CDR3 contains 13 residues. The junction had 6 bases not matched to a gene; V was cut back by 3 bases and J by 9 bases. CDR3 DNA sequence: TGTGCCAGCAGTTATGATGGGACAGGCAGCTACACCTTC. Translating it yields CASSYDGTGSYTF.

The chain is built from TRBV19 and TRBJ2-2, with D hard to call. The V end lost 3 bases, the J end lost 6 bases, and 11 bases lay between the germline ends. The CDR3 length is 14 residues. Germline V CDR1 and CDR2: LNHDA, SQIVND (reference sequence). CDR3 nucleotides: TGTGCCAGTAGTATTCAGGTTGCTTCCGGGGAGCTGTTTTTT. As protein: CASSIQVASGELFF.

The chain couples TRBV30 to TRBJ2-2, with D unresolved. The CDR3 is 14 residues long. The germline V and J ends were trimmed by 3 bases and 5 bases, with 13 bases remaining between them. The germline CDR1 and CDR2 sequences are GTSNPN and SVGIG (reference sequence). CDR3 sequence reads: CAWSAIQRTGELFF. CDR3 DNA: TGTGCCTGGAGCGCCATCCAACGGACCGGGGAGCTGTTTTTT. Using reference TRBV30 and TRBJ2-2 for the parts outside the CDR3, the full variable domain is SQTIHQWPATLVQPVGSPLSLECTVEGTSNPNLYWYRQAAGRGLQLLFYSVGIGQISSEVPQNLSASRPQDRQFILSSKKLLLSDSGFYLCAWSAIQRTGELFFGEGSRLTVL.